These 11 T cell receptor beta chains were all obtained from the same sample, sequenced in a study of T cells in localized non-small cell lung cancer. Libraries were prepared by immunoSEQ multiplex PCR; TCRdb keeps only in-frame clonotypes and omits some of them. Here the sample spans about 26,000 clones, 85% to 95% being singletons. Sequenced material: peripheral blood, taken before any cancer treatment. These receptors all come from a female donor of 60 years or more with stage II squamous cell lung carcinoma.

The CDR3 DNA reads TGTGCCAGCAGTTTACTACAGGGAGAGGGTCAGCCCCAGCATTTT. Translated, it gives CASSLLQGEGQPQHF. This rearrangement joins TRBV28 to TRBJ1-5, with a tentative D call TRBD1 (6 bases). Germline V gives CDR1 MDHEN, CDR2 SYDVKM. V lost 2 bases, J lost 6 bases, and 14 bases lay in between. The CDR3 has 15 residues.

V usage is TRBV27 and J usage is TRBJ2-7; 7 bases align to TRBD1. This CDR3 is 14 amino acids long. The ends lost 1 base at V and 3 bases at J; junction bases unmatched: 3. CDR1 MNHEY and CDR2 SMNVEV come from the germline V gene (reference sequence). CDR3 sequence (DNA): TGTGCCAGCAGTTTATTGTACAGGGGCTACGAGCAGTACTTC. Translated, it gives CASSLLYRGYEQYF.

The rearrangement uses TRBV4-1 and TRBJ2-7, with D perhaps matching TRBD1 or TRBD2 (5 bases each). Germline CDR1 MGHRA, CDR2 YSYEKL. Trimming shortened V by 2 bases and J by 2 bases, and 10 bases separated the two germline ends. The CDR3 contains 14 residues. The CDR3 sequence: CASSQPGLAYEQYF. The CDR3 DNA sequence: TGCGCCAGCAGCCAACCGGGGCTAGCCTACGAGCAGTACTTC.

CDR3 region: CASSLGGTGSEQYF. DNA of the CDR3: TGTGCCAGCAGCTTAGGCGGGACAGGAAGTGAGCAGTACTTC. The chain uses TRBV7-8 and TRBJ2-7, with TRBD1 matching over 8 bases. Germline V lookup: CDR1 SGHVS, CDR2 FQNEAQ. The V and J ends lost 1 base and 7 bases, in that order; junction bases with no gene match: 6. The CDR3 has 14 amino acids.

This clone showed up just once. The chain employs TRBV6-1 and TRBJ2-5, with TRBD2 matching over 15 bases. The germline gives CDR1 MNHNS, CDR2 SASEGT. The CDR3 runs to 15 residues. V was clipped by 6 bases and J by 5 bases; unmatched bases: 4. CDR3 protein: CASRQGTSGGETQYF. The CDR3 DNA reads TGTGCCAGCAGGCAAGGGACTAGCGGGGGGGAGACCCAGTACTTC.

This chain connects TRBV21-1 to TRBJ1-1; the listed D gene, TRBD1, was not tested against the DNA. TRBV21-1 is labeled a pseudogene. CDR3 length equals 17 residues. The CDR3 sequence is CASSGRHPGQANTEAFF. The CDR3 DNA reads as TGTGCCAGCAGCGGCCGCCACCCGGGACAGGCGAACACTGAAGCTTTCTTT.

V usage is TRBV14 and J usage is TRBJ2-5, with a tentative D call TRBD2 (5 bases). CDR3 size: 15 residues. Germline V lookup: CDR1 SGHDN, CDR2 FVKESK. The ends were cut back, 4 bases at V and 0 bases at J, with 12 bases in the middle. This CDR3 is CASSRWEWYQETQYF. CDR3 nucleotide sequence: TGTGCCAGCAGCCGATGGGAGTGGTACCAAGAGACCCAGTACTTC.

This clone is a singleton in its sample. The V gene is TRBV6-1, the J gene TRBJ2-7; a weak D match, TRBD1 (6 bases). The V end lost 7 bases, the J end lost 2 bases, and 18 bases lay between the germline ends. CDR3 size: 15 residues. The germline CDR1 and CDR2 sequences are MNHNS and SASEGT. CDR3 nucleotide sequence: TGTGCCAGCAAGGCAGGGGATGTAGGGACCTACGAGCAGTACTTC. Its translation is CASKAGDVGTYEQYF.

The chain joins TRBV18 to TRBJ2-3; D gene unclear. Trimming pared 1 base from V and 5 bases from J, leaving 4 bases between. Germline loops: CDR1 KGHSH, CDR2 LQKENI. The CDR3 runs 12 residues. DNA of the CDR3: TGTGCCAGCTCACCACGAGGAGATACGCAGTATTTT. Translated, it gives CASSPRGDTQYF.

This rearrangement joins TRBV4-2 to TRBJ2-1; unclear D gene. CDR1 and CDR2 (germline): LGHNA, YNFKEQ. V lost 6 bases, J lost 0 bases, and 18 bases lay in between. The length of the CDR3 is 17 residues. CDR3 amino acids: CASSPTTGGLSYNEQFF. The CDR3 DNA reads as TGTGCCAGCAGTCCAACCACTGGCGGCCTCTCCTACAATGAGCAGTTCTTC.

The chain combines TRBV4-3 with TRBJ2-7; 8 nucleotides match TRBD2. This CDR3 spans 16 amino acids. V was clipped by 2 bases and J by 2 bases; unmatched bases: 8. Germline-derived CDR1 and CDR2 are LGHNA and YSLEER. This CDR3 is CASSQKWAGGTYEQYF. The CDR3 DNA follows: TGCGCCAGCAGCCAAAAGTGGGCGGGAGGCACCTACGAGCAGTACTTC.